These T cell receptor beta chains were read from a single sample in a study of human T cells and chemical hapten exposure. TCRdb re-analysed the 5' RACE reads in MiXCR, keeping a single row per CDR3 protein. Altogether 65,000 to 90,000 distinct CDR3 sequences are present, about 15% being singletons, with the ten largest covering approximately 6.2%. All receptors come from a female donor in good health. Both conserved end residues are part of each CDR3.

V	CDR3
TRBV25-1	CASSSTGDTEAFF
TRBV29-1	CSVERDKNTEAFF
TRBV6-5	CASTIGTDYGYTF
TRBV10-3	CAISVGPPGVADTQYF
TRBV7-9	CASSTPVRGQLDGTDTQYF
TRBV5-1	CASSPGQGGELFF
TRBV6-6	CASSYTGTSGELFF
TRBV6-6	CASSYDGSVVEQFF
TRBV10-3	CAISELRVSEQFF
TRBV5-1	CASSLPYTGAGTGELFF
TRBV20-1	CSARVQEAGELFF
TRBV7-2	CASSLGVSGRGGTDTQYF
TRBV3-1	CASSPGQGFYEQYF
TRBV7-9	CASSLATGLNEKLFF
TRBV2	CASSEIQTDQPQHF
TRBV5-1	CASSPDLSLSGANVLTF
TRBV7-2	CASSPRGADTQYF
TRBV5-1	CASSLVRGREQFF
TRBV5-4	CASSQASGVQETQYF
TRBV29-1	CSVGTGGSGANVLTF
TRBV20-1	CSAGPGNQPQHF
TRBV29-1	CSVEGSPGTYNEQFF
TRBV6-2/TRBV6-3	CASSAGTPAPNEQFF
TRBV4-2	CASSHPVDRHTQYF
TRBV20-1	CSARVSNQPQHF
TRBV12-3/TRBV12-4	CASSRHRSNYGYTF
TRBV7-2	CASSPDSGRPYEQYF
TRBV20-1	CSASGGDTQYF
TRBV5-4	CASSLRLGGGKTQYF